This TCR beta chain was sequenced in a study of CD8 T cells in ankylosing spondylitis. Study results and limitations: From matched ankylosing spondylitis synovial fluid, disease-linked clones were reportedly recovered at significantly enriched levels. Eight or nine highly homologous variants formed a TCR beta motif that appeared characteristic of ankylosing spondylitis blood.

TCRdb reprocessed the 5' RACE reads with MiXCR, giving one entry per CDR3 protein. The sample records more than 650,000 distinct CDR3 sequences, 12% being singletons. Of note for this clonotype: Its specificity is unknown.

Trimming shortened V by 5 bases and J by 1 base, and 6 bases separated the two germline ends. The CDR3 has 14 amino acids. Per germline, CDR1 PRHDT and CDR2 FYEKMQ (reference sequence). The receptor was isolated from a male donor with ankylosing spondylitis. Sequenced: blood, either unsorted or a sorted T cell fraction (not recorded which). V and J are TRBV13 and TRBJ2-6, with D unresolved. CDR3 sequence (DNA): TGTGCCAGCAGCGCCACTTCTGGGGCCAACGTCCTGACTTTC. The encoded protein is CASSATSGANVLTF.